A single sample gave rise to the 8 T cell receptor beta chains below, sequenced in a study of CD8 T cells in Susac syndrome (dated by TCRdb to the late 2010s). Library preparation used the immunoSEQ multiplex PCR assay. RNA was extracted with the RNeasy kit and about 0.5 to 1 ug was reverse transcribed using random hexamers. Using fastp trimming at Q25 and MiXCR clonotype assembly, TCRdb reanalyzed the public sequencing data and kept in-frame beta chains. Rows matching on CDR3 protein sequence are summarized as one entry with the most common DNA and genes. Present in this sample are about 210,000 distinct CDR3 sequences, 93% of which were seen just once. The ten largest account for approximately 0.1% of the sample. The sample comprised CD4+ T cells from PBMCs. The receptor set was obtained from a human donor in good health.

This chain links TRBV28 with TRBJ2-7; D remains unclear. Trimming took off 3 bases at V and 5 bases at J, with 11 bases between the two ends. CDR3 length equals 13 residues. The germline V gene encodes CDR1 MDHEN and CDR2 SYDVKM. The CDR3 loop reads CASSFPVTNEQYF. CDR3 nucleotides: TGTGCCAGCAGTTTTCCAGTGACGAACGAGCAGTACTTC.

CDR3 DNA sequence: TGCAGTGTCTTGGGACAGGGATGGACTGAAGCTTTCTTT. This gives the protein CSVLGQGWTEAFF. The chain has TRBV20-1 and TRBJ1-1, with 9 bases matching TRBD1. Trimming took 7 bases from V and 5 from J; bases not matched to a gene: 8. The germline V gene encodes CDR1 DFQATT and CDR2 SNEGSKA (reference sequence). The CDR3 has 13 amino acids.

CDR3 protein: CASSRIGVGTEAFF. Here the CDR3 DNA reads TGTGCCAGCAGCCGAATAGGGGTAGGCACTGAAGCTTTCTTT. This sequence joins TRBV7-2 and TRBJ1-1; possibly TRBD1 for D (5 bases). Between the trimmed V and J ends, which lost 5 bases and 4 bases, there was a span of 14 bases. From germline, CDR1 is SGHTA and CDR2 FQGNSA. CDR3 length: 14 amino acids.

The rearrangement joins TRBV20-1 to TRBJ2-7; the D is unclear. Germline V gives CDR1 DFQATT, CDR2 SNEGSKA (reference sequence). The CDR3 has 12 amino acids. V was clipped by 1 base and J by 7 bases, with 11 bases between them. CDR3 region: CSARGAGGEQYV. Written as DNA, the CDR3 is TGCAGTGCTAGAGGGGCAGGTGGGGAGCAGTACGTC.

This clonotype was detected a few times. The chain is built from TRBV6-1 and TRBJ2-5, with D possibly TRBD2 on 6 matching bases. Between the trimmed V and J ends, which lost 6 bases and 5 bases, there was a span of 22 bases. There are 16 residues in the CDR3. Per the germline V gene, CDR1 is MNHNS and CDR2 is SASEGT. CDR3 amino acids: CASSRRVGVRQETQYF. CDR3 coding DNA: TGTGCCAGCAGCAGGAGGGTGGGGGTCCGACAGGAGACCCAGTACTTC.

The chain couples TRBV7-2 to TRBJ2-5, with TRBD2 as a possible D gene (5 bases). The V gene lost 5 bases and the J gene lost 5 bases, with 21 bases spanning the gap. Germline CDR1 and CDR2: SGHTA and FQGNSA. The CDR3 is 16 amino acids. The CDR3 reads CASSQIPEGPLETQYF. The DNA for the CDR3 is TGTGCCAGCAGCCAAATTCCCGAGGGCCCCCTGGAGACCCAGTACTTC. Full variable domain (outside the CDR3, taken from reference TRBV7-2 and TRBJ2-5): GAGVSQSPSNKVTEKGKDVELRCDPISGHTALYWYRQSLGQGLEFLIYFQGNSAPDKSGLPSDRFSAERTGGSVSTLTIQRTQQEDSAVYLCASSQIPEGPLETQYFGPGTRLLVL.

CDR3 DNA: TGCAGCGCACGGGACAGGGGGGATTCACCCCTCCACTTT. It translates to CSARDRGDSPLHF. V gene TRBV29-1 combines with J gene TRBJ1-6; TRBD1 matches 11 bases. Germline loops: CDR1 SQVTM, CDR2 ANQGSEA. V trimming: 7 bases; J trimming: 8 bases; junction bases outside the gene matches: 4. This CDR3 region has 13 residues.

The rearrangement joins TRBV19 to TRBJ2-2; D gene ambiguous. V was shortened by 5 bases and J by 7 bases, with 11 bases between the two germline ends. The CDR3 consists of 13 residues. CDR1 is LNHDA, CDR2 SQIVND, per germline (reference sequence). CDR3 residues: CASSHFYDGELFF. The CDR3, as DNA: TGTGCCAGTAGTCACTTCTATGACGGGGAGCTGTTTTTT.